This entry features one T cell receptor beta chain sequence. No antigen is known for it. Profiled with immunoSEQ multiplex PCR; TCRdb holds only in-frame clones, not every one. The sample consists of 110,000 to 150,000 clones, 70% to 90% of them appearing once. The CDR3 has 12 amino acids. V was trimmed by 3 bases and J by 0 bases, leaving 6 bases between them. The V gene's germline CDR1 is DFQATT and CDR2 SNEGSKA (reference sequence). This entry belongs to a study of T cell responses to AZD1222 COVID-19 vaccine. Study background: Pooled together were second doses at about 4 or about 12 weeks.

Study outcomes and limitations: Receipt of two AZD1222 doses was followed by a rise in Spike-specific TCR breadth and depth. Baseline seropositives among AZD1222 recipients totaled only five or six. Vaccine-related CD4 TCRs covered spike, predominating at 160-218 and 743-854.

The rearrangement joins TRBV20-1 to TRBJ2-7, with no clear D. This sequence was found in an adult in good health. The sequencing here drew on peripheral blood, taken on day 0 of AZD1222 vaccination. As DNA, the CDR3 is TGCAGTGCTAGTGATAGCTCCTACGAGCAGTACTTC. Amino acid sequence: CSASDSSYEQYF.